A single sample gave rise to the 18 T cell receptor beta chains below, sequenced in a study of blood T cell repertoires in COVID-19. TCRdb's table, derived via immunoSEQ multiplex PCR, lists solely in-frame clones and lacks some. The sample has 390,000 or so clones, roughly 86% seen once; the top ten hold about 10%. Sequenced input: peripheral blood. The origin of the receptors is a woman aged 25 to 39 with COVID-19, enrolled during active disease.

This chain connects TRBV28 to TRBJ1-6; 7 bases are shared with TRBD1. From germline, CDR1 is MDHEN and CDR2 SYDVKM. The CDR3 has 15 amino acids. With 6 bases clipped from V and 9 bases from J, the junction kept 11 bases outside the gene matches. CDR3: CASRKPSGGLSPLHF. Here the CDR3 DNA reads TGTGCCAGCAGAAAACCCTCAGGGGGGCTTTCACCCCTCCACTTT. Complete variable domain (other parts from reference TRBV28 and TRBJ1-6): DVKVTQSSRYLVKRTGEKVFLECVQDMDHENMFWYRQDPGLGLRLIYFSYDVKMKEKGDIPEGYSVSREKKERFSLILESASTNQTSMYLCASRKPSGGLSPLHFGNGTRLTVT.

The CDR3 DNA reads as TGTGCCAGCAGCTTAGTTCCTAGCGGGGGCTCCTACGAGCAGTACTTC. This translates into CASSLVPSGGSYEQYF. This chain connects TRBV7-2 to TRBJ2-7, with 10 positions matching TRBD2. The CDR3 contains 16 residues. V gave up 1 base and J gave up 0 bases; unmatched junction bases: 3. CDR1 and CDR2 (germline): SGHTA, FQGNSA.

The CDR3 nucleotides are TGTGCCAGTAGTATACAAGGGGCTAGTGGGGCCAACGTCCTGACTTTC. It specifies CASSIQGASGANVLTF. The rearrangement links TRBV19 to TRBJ2-6; D possibly corresponds to TRBD1 (5 bases). Germline values: CDR1 LNHDA, CDR2 SQIVND (reference sequence). Trimming removed 2 bases at V and 3 bases at J, with 11 bases between. The CDR3 totals 16 residues.

This clone was detected only a few times. The chain combines TRBV19 with TRBJ2-7; 10 bases are shared with TRBD2. V shed 6 bases and J 2 bases; nucleotides not matched to a gene: 10. Germline loops: CDR1 LNHDA, CDR2 SQIVND (reference sequence). The length of the CDR3 is 16 residues. CDR3 nucleotide sequence: TGTGCCAGTAGCCCGGGACTAGCGTCGGGGGCCTACGAGCAGTACTTC. Translated, it gives CASSPGLASGAYEQYF.

A remark on this clone: Different DNA sequences within this sample yield the same CDR3. DNA of the CDR3: TGCGCCAGCAGCCAAGAACAGGGTCAGCCCCAGCATTTT. Its protein is CASSQEQGQPQHF. The chain uses TRBV4-1 and TRBJ1-5, with D tentatively TRBD1 (6 bases). Trimming cost V 0 bases and J 6 bases, with 6 bases left between them. This CDR3 spans 13 amino acids. The germline gives CDR1 MGHRA, CDR2 YSYEKL.

The CDR3 sequence: CASSQDRAGGLADTQYF. The CDR3 bases are TGCGCCAGCAGCCAAGATAGAGCGGGAGGGCTGGCAGATACGCAGTATTTT. The chain links TRBV4-3 to TRBJ2-3; TRBD2 matches 10 bases. Trimming removed 0 bases from V and 4 bases from J; junction bases left unmatched: 7. The V gene's germline CDR1 is LGHNA and CDR2 YSLEER. The CDR3 is 17 residues long.

The chain couples TRBV19 to TRBJ2-4, with 8 bases fitting TRBD2. The CDR3 totals 14 residues. The germline gives CDR1 LNHDA, CDR2 SQIVND (reference sequence). V was clipped by 5 bases and J by 6 bases; unmatched bases: 6. The CDR3 DNA sequence: TGTGCCAGTAGTCAAGGCGGGGGGATAAACATTCAGTACTTC. It translates to CASSQGGGINIQYF.

The chain uses TRBV6-1 and TRBJ2-1; D is perhaps TRBD2 (5 bases). CDR3 size: 16 residues. Trimming pared 4 bases from V and 0 bases from J, leaving 13 bases between. Looked up from germline, CDR1 is MNHNS and CDR2 is SASEGT. The CDR3 nucleotides read TGTGCCAGCAGTGGCCTTGCAGCGGCCTCCTACAATGAGCAGTTCTTC. Its protein product is CASSGLAAASYNEQFF.

The chain is built from TRBV24-1 and TRBJ2-6; possibly TRBD1 for D (6 bases). The germline V and J ends were trimmed by 7 bases and 0 bases, with 9 bases remaining between them. Germline CDR1 KGHDR, CDR2 SFDVKD. This CDR3 is built from 15 residues. The CDR3 is CATRYRASGANVLTF. In DNA form, the CDR3 reads TGTGCCACCAGGTACAGGGCCTCTGGGGCCAACGTCCTGACTTTC.

The CDR3 protein is CASSAGGRNYGYTF. The CDR3, as DNA: TGTGCCAGCAGCGCAGGGGGCCGAAACTATGGCTACACCTTC. The V gene is TRBV9, the J gene TRBJ1-2, with TRBD1 matching 8 bases. CDR1 is SGDLS and CDR2 is YYNGEE in the germline V gene. The J segment lost 2 bases and the V segment lost 3 bases, leaving 3 bases of the junction unmatched. This CDR3 comprises 14 residues.

Here the CDR3 DNA reads TGTGCCAGCAGCTTAGACCCCGTTAGTACGGAGCAGTACTTC. Its protein product is CASSLDPVSTEQYF. The chain recombines TRBV7-2 with TRBJ2-7; D gene unclear. Trimming stripped 1 base from V and 7 bases from J, with 14 bases between. CDR1 and CDR2 from the germline V gene are SGHTA and FQGNSA. The CDR3 sequence is 14 residues long.

The chain links TRBV9 to TRBJ1-4; D unresolved. CDR3 length: 17 amino acids. Trimming cost V 0 bases and J 8 bases, with 20 bases left between them. Germline V gives CDR1 SGDLS, CDR2 YYNGEE. The DNA for the CDR3 is TGTGCCAGCAGCGTAGGACGTGTGCGGTTAGACGACGAAAAACTGTTTTTT. This codes for CASSVGRVRLDDEKLFF.

This chain uses TRBV28 with TRBJ1-2, with D possibly being TRBD1 (5 bases). V lost 5 bases, J lost 6 bases, and 19 bases lay in between. The CDR3 is 15 amino acids. The germline V gene has CDR1 MDHEN and CDR2 SYDVKM. The CDR3 coding sequence is TGTGCCAGCAGTCTAGGACTGGGCGGGGGACATGGCTACACCTTC. This encodes CASSLGLGGGHGYTF.

The CDR3, as DNA: TGCGCCAGCAGCTTAGGACTCGGCTACACCTTC. Residues: CASSLGLGYTF. The chain combines TRBV5-1 with TRBJ1-2, with D unresolved. From germline, CDR1 is SGHRS and CDR2 YFSETQ. The CDR3 sequence is 11 residues long. V was clipped by 2 bases and J by 8 bases, with 7 bases between them.

The chain recombines TRBV10-3 with TRBJ1-1; the D gene is possibly TRBD1 (6 bases). Germline values: CDR1 ENHRY, CDR2 SYGVKD. The CDR3 is made up of 13 amino acids. V dropped 5 bases and J dropped 6 bases, with 13 bases sitting between them. As DNA, the CDR3 is TGTGCCATCAGTCCGGGGGGGGGCTCTGAAGCTTTCTTT. It encodes CAISPGGGSEAFF.

This rearrangement joins TRBV18 to TRBJ2-7; D possibly corresponds to TRBD2 (5 bases). This CDR3 spans 13 amino acids. V was cut by 6 bases and J by 7 bases, with 16 bases left in between. Germline CDR1 is KGHSH and CDR2 is LQKENI. This CDR3 is CASSTSTTGEQYF. In DNA, the CDR3 is TGTGCCAGCTCTACGTCGACAACGGGGGAGCAGTACTTC.

The V and J genes are TRBV4-2 and TRBJ1-2, with 8 nucleotides matching TRBD1. The V and J ends lost 4 bases and 4 bases, in that order; junction bases with no gene match: 2. From germline, CDR1 is LGHNA and CDR2 YNFKEQ. The CDR3 extends over 13 amino acids. CDR3 residues: CASSRDRTYGYTF. The CDR3, as DNA: TGTGCCAGCAGCCGGGACAGGACCTATGGCTACACCTTC.

This rearrangement joins TRBV4-2 to TRBJ1-3; D possibly corresponds to TRBD1 (6 bases). The V end was cut by 2 bases, the J end by 0 bases, with 8 bases between. Germline CDR1 reads LGHNA; CDR2 reads YNFKEQ. This CDR3 region has 15 residues. DNA of the CDR3: TGTGCCAGCAGCCAACCGACAGGCTCTGGAAACACCATATATTTT. Translation gives CASSQPTGSGNTIYF.